These 14 T cell receptor beta chains were all obtained from the same sample, sequenced in a study of T cells after yellow fever vaccination. Each CDR3 protein gets one entry after TCRdb re-called the 5' RACE reads with MiXCR. The sample carries 120,000 or so distinct CDR3 sequences, more than 7.5% recorded once. The sequencing used CD8+ T cells sorted from PBMCs, collected on the day of the yellow fever booster vaccination. All receptors derive from a man aged 18 to 29 who received the YFV17D yellow fever vaccine.

This clonotype showed up just a few times. The J gene is TRBJ1-2, the V gene TRBV27; no clear D gene. The CDR3 totals 14 residues. Trimming pared 4 bases from V and 8 bases from J, leaving 17 bases between. The germline V gene has CDR1 MNHEY and CDR2 SMNVEV (reference sequence). The CDR3 DNA sequence: TGTGCCAGCAGTTCCTTAATAACTGGGAAGGGCTACACCTTC. Its protein product is CASSSLITGKGYTF.

This clonotype occurred a few times. The rearrangement joins TRBV12-3 or TRBV12-4 to TRBJ2-3; D is undetermined. The V and J ends lost 5 bases and 6 bases respectively, with 9 bases between them. This CDR3 comprises 12 residues. CDR3 bases: TGTGCCAGCAGTCCTAGTAGGGATACGCAGTATTTT. This sequence encodes CASSPSRDTQYF.

This clonotype was counted many times. The CDR3 DNA reads as TGTGCCAGCAGCCATGGACAGGGGGCTTACAATGAGCAGTTCTTC. This codes for CASSHGQGAYNEQFF. The chain combines TRBV12-3 or TRBV12-4 with TRBJ2-1, with 11 positions matching TRBD1. Germline trimming cut 6 bases from V and 4 bases from J; bases unmatched to any gene: 5. CDR3 length: 15 residues.

V gene TRBV10-3 combines with J gene TRBJ1-1; no clear D. This CDR3 is 15 amino acids long. Between the trimmed V and J ends, which lost 2 bases and 0 bases, there was a span of 10 bases. Germline loops: CDR1 ENHRY, CDR2 SYGVKD. In DNA form, the CDR3 reads TGTGCCATCAGTGAGATAGAAACCATGAACACTGAAGCTTTCTTT. This translates into CAISEIETMNTEAFF.

V is TRBV19 and J is TRBJ2-1; D could derive from TRBD1 or TRBD2 (5 bases each). Germline-derived CDR1 and CDR2 are LNHDA and SQIVND (reference sequence). The V gene lost 1 base and the J gene lost 9 bases, with 13 bases spanning the gap. The CDR3 contains 14 residues. The CDR3, as DNA: TGTGCCAGTAGTATAGGGGGGATCCGCGGTGAGCAGTTCTTC. Protein: CASSIGGIRGEQFF.

Turning to this clonotype: An end of the junction does not agree with germline; a read error may underlie this. The chain links TRBV2 to TRBJ2-3; tentative D call: TRBD1 (6 bases). CDR1 and CDR2 (germline): SNHLY, FYNNEI. CDR3 length: 17 residues. CDR3 DNA: TGTGCCAGCAGTGAACGGACAGAGGGCTTGGGCACAGAAACGCAGTATTTT. The encoded protein is CASSERTEGLGTETQYF.

This clonotype occurred a few times. The chain recombines TRBV28 with TRBJ1-5; D is possibly TRBD1 (6 bases). The CDR3 covers 16 residues. V was cut by 2 bases and J by 9 bases, with 20 bases left in between. Germline V gene sequence: CDR1 MDHEN, CDR2 SYDVKM. The DNA for the CDR3 is TGTGCCAGCAGTTTACTTAGAACAGGGTCCAAGGGGCCCCAGCATTTT. Its protein product is CASSLLRTGSKGPQHF. Combining the CDR3 with reference TRBV28 and TRBJ1-5 gives the whole variable domain DVKVTQSSRYLVKRTGEKVFLECVQDMDHENMFWYRQDPGLGLRLIYFSYDVKMKEKGDIPEGYSVSREKKERFSLILESASTNQTSMYLCASSLLRTGSKGPQHFGDGTRLSIL.

The chain links TRBV19 to TRBJ2-7; TRBD1 matches at 7 bases. J gave up 3 bases and V 5 bases, and 7 bases lay outside the gene matches. Looked up from germline, CDR1 is LNHDA and CDR2 is SQIVND (reference sequence). The CDR3 totals 14 residues. CDR3 nucleotides: TGTGCCAGTAGTTTCGCAGGGGGAGTCTACGAGCAGTACTTC. This sequence encodes CASSFAGGVYEQYF.

The J gene is TRBJ2-3, the V gene TRBV7-3; 8 bases are a match to TRBD2. The CDR3 has 15 amino acids. V shed 4 bases, J shed 3 bases, and the junction held 6 bases outside the gene matches. CDR1 and CDR2 (germline): SGHTA, FQGTGA. CDR3 DNA: TGTGCCAGCAGCTCCCCAGCGGGGGAAACAGATACGCAGTATTTT. Encoded protein: CASSSPAGETDTQYF.

The chain has TRBV4-3 and TRBJ2-7, with TRBD2 as a possible D gene (6 bases). Trimming left V 1 base short and J 5 bases short, with 15 bases between. The germline V gene has CDR1 LGHNA and CDR2 YSLEER. There are 15 residues in the CDR3. This CDR3 is CASSQARSSGDEQYF. Here the CDR3 DNA reads TGCGCCAGCAGCCAAGCTAGGTCCTCGGGGGACGAGCAGTACTTC.

This clonotype was recorded at least ten times. This chain uses TRBV27 with TRBJ1-2; the D is unclear. The CDR3 length is 11 residues. Trimming removed 10 bases from V and 4 bases from J, with 10 bases in between. CDR1 is MNHEY, CDR2 SMNVEV, per germline (reference sequence). CDR3 loop: CATRTFYGYTF. In nucleotides, the CDR3 is TGTGCCACCAGGACGTTCTATGGCTACACCTTC.

This clonotype showed up just a few times. V usage is TRBV10-3 and J usage is TRBJ2-3, with 8 bases identical to TRBD2. V lost 0 bases and J lost 2; bases outside the gene matches: 7. Germline V gives CDR1 ENHRY, CDR2 SYGVKD. The CDR3 is made up of 17 amino acids. DNA for the CDR3: TGTGCCATCAGTGAGTCGAGCTCAGCGGGGGACACAGATACGCAGTATTTT. This gives the protein CAISESSSAGDTDTQYF.

The chain combines TRBV12-3 or TRBV12-4 with TRBJ2-5; D ambiguous. Deletions cut 6 bases from V and 4 bases from J, with 9 bases between. The CDR3 loop spans 12 amino acids. The CDR3 region has the DNA TGTGCCAGCAGGTCCTCCGGAGAGACCCAGTACTTC. The encoded protein is CASRSSGETQYF.

Details on this clonotype: A much more abundant neighbour one base away suggests this may be a read error. The chain is built from TRBV6-1 and TRBJ2-5; D unresolved. The CDR3 extends over 13 amino acids. Germline CDR1 is MNHNS and CDR2 is SASEGT. CDR3 nucleotides: TGTGCCAGCTGTGAGGCCGGCAAGAGGACCCAGTACTTC. Its protein is CASCEAGKRTQYF.